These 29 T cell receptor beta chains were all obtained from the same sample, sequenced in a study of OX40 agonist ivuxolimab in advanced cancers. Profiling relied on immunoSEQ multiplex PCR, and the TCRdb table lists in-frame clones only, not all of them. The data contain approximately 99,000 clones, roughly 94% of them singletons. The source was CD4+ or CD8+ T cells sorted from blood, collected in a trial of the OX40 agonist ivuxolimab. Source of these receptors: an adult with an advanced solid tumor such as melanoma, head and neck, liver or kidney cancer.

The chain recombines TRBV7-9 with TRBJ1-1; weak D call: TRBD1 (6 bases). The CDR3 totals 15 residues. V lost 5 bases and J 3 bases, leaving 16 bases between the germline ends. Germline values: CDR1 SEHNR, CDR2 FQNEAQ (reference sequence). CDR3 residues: CASSQRAGADTEAFF. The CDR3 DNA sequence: TGTGCCAGCAGCCAACGAGCGGGGGCTGACACTGAAGCTTTCTTT.

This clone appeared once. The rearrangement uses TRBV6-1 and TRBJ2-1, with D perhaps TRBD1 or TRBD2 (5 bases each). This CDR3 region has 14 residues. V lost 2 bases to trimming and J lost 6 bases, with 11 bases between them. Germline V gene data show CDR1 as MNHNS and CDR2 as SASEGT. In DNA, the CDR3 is TGTGCCAGCAGTGAATACGGGGACCGCAATGAGCAGTTCTTC. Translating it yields CASSEYGDRNEQFF.

CDR3 residues: CASSRYRLNTEAFF. The CDR3 DNA follows: TGTGCCAGCAGTCGGTACAGGCTGAACACTGAAGCTTTCTTT. This chain uses TRBV6-5 with TRBJ1-1; the D gene is possibly TRBD1 (5 bases). Trimming took off 5 bases at V and 0 bases at J, with 10 bases between the two ends. Per the germline V gene, CDR1 is MNHEY and CDR2 is SVGAGI. The CDR3 is 14 amino acids.

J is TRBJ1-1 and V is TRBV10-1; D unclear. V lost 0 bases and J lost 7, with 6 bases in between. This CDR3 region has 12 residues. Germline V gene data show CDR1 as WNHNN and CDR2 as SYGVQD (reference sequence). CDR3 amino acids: CASSESGREAFF. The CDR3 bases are TGCGCCAGCAGTGAGTCGGGCCGTGAAGCTTTCTTT.

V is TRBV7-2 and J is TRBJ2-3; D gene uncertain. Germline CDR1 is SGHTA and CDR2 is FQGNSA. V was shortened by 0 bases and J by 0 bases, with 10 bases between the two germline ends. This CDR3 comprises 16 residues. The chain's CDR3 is CASSLASTASTDTQYF. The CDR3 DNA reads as TGTGCCAGCAGCTTAGCCTCAACCGCTAGCACAGATACGCAGTATTTT.

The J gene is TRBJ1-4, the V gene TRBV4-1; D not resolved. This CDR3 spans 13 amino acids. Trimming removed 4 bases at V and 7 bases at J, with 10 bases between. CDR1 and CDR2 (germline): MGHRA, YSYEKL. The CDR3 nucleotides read TGCGCCAGCAGCCTACTCGTAAGTGAAAAACTGTTTTTT. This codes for CASSLLVSEKLFF.

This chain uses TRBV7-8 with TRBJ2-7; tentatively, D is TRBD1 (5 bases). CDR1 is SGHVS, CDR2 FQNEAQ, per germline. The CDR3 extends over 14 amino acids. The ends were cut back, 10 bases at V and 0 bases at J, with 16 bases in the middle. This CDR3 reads CATGRLGTSYEQYF. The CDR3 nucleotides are TGTGCCACAGGGCGGTTAGGTACCTCCTACGAGCAGTACTTC.

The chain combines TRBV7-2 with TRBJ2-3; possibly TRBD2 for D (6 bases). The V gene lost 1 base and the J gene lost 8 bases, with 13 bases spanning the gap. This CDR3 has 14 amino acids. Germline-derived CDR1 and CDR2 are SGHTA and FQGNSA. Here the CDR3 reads CASSLGGTVFTQYF. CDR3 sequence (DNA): TGTGCCAGCAGCTTAGGCGGGACTGTGTTTACGCAGTATTTT.

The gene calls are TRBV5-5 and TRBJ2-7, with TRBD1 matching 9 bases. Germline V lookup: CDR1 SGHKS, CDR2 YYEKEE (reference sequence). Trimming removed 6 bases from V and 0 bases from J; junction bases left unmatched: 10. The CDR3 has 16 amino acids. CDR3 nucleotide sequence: TGTGCCAGCACCTCATTAGGGACAGGGAGCTCCTACGAGCAGTACTTC. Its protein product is CASTSLGTGSSYEQYF.

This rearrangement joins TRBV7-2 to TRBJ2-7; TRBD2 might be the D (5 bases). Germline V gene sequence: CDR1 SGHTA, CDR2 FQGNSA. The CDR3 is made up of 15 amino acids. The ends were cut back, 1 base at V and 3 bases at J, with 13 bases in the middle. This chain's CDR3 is CASSLDRLASYEQYF. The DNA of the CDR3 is TGTGCCAGCAGCTTAGATCGCCTAGCAAGCTACGAGCAGTACTTC.

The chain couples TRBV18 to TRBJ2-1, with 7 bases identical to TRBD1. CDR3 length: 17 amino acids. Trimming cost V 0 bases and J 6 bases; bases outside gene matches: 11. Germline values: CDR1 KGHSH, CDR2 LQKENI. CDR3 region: CASSPPIQGQLTNEQFF. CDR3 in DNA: TGTGCCAGCTCACCACCGATACAGGGACAGCTGACCAATGAGCAGTTCTTC.

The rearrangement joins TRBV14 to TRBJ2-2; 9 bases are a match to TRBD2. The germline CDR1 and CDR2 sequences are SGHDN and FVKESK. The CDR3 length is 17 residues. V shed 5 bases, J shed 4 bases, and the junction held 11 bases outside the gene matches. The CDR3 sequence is CASSSTGTSTGTGELFF. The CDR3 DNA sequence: TGTGCCAGCAGCTCGACCGGGACTAGCACCGGCACCGGGGAGCTGTTTTTT.

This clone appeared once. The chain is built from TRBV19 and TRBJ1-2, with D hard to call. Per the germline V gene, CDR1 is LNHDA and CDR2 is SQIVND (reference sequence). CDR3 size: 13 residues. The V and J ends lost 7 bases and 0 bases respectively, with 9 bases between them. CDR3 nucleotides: TGTGCCAGTAAAAGGAAAGCTAACTATGGCTACACCTTC. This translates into CASKRKANYGYTF.

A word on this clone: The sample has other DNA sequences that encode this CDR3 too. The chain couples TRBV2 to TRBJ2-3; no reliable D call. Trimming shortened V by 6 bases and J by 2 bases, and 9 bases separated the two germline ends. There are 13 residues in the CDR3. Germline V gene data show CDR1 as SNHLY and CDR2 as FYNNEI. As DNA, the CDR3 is TGTGCCAGCAGCCCCCCCTACACAGATACGCAGTATTTT. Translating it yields CASSPPYTDTQYF.

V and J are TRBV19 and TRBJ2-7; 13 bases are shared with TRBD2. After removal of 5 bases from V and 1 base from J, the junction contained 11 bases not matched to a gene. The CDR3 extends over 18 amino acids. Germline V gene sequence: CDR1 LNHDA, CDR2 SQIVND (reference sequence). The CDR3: CASSAYLPGLAGSYEQYF. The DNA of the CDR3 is TGTGCCAGTAGTGCTTACCTACCGGGACTAGCGGGATCCTACGAGCAGTACTTC.

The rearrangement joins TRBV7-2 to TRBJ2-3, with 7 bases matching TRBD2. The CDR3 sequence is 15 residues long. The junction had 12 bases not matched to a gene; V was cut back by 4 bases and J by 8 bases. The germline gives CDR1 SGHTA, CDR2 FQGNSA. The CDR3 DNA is TGTGCCAGCAGCTCGGGACTATTTAGGCCTGGTACGCAGTATTTT. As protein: CASSSGLFRPGTQYF.

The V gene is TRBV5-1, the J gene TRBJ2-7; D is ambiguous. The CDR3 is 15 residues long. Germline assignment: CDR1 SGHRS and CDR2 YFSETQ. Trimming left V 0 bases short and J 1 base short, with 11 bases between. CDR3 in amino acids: CASSLGSGISYEQYF. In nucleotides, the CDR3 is TGCGCCAGCAGCTTGGGTTCTGGGATTTCCTACGAGCAGTACTTC.

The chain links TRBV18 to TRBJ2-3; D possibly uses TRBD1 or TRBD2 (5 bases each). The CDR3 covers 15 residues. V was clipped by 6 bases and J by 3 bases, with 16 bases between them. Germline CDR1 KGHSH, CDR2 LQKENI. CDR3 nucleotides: TGTGCCAGCTCCCGGGGACCCCGGGGAACAGATACGCAGTATTTT. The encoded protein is CASSRGPRGTDTQYF.

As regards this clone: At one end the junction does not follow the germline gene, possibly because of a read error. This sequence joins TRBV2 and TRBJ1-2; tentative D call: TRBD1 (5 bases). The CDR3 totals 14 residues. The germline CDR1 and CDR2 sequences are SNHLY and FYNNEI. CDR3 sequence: CASSGSATAYGYTF. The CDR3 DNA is TGTGCTAGCAGCGGAAGTGCGACAGCCTATGGCTACACCTTC.

The CDR3: CASSEPGAGAYEQYF. In DNA, the CDR3 is TGTGCCAGCAGTGAACCAGGGGCCGGGGCCTACGAGCAGTACTTC. The V gene is TRBV25-1, the J gene TRBJ2-7, with D perhaps TRBD1 (6 bases). CDR1 is MGHDK, CDR2 SYGVNS, per germline. With 2 bases removed from V and 2 bases from J, the gap between germline ends came to 13 bases. CDR3 length: 15 residues.

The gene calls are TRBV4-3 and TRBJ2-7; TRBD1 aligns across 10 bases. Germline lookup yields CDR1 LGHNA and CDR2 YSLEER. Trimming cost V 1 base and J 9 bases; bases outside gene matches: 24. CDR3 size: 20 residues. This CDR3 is CASSQGLAEWLPGTGEGQYF. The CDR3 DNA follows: TGCGCCAGCAGCCAAGGGTTGGCTGAGTGGCTGCCCGGGACAGGGGAGGGGCAGTACTTC.

The CDR3 bases are TGTGCCTGGAGTTTCCGGGACATTCAGTACTTC. Protein product: CAWSFRDIQYF. This chain connects TRBV30 to TRBJ2-4, with D hard to call. The CDR3 length is 11 residues. The ends were cut back, 2 bases at V and 8 bases at J, with 7 bases in the middle. Per the germline V gene, CDR1 is GTSNPN and CDR2 is SVGIG (reference sequence).

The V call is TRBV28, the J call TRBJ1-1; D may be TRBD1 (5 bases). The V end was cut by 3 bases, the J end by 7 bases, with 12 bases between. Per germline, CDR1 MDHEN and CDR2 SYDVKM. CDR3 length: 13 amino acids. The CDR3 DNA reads TGTGCCAGCAGTTTGCGGGGACGGAATGAAGCTTTCTTT. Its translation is CASSLRGRNEAFF.

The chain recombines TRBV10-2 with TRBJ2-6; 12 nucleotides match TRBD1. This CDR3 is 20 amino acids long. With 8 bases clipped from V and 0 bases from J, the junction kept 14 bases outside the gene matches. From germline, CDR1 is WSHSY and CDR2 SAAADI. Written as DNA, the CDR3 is TGCGCCAGCTGGTCCGTATCCGGGACAGGGGGCAGCTCTGGGGCCAACGTCCTGACTTTC. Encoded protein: CASWSVSGTGGSSGANVLTF.

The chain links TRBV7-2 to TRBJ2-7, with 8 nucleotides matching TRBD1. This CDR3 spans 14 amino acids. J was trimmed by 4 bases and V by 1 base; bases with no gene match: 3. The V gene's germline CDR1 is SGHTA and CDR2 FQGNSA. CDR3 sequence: CASSLGDRMYEQYF. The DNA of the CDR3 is TGTGCCAGCAGCTTAGGGGACAGGATGTACGAGCAGTACTTC. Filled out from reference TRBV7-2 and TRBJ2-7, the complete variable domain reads GAGVSQSPSNKVTEKGKDVELRCDPISGHTALYWYRQSLGQGLEFLIYFQGNSAPDKSGLPSDRFSAERTGGSVSTLTIQRTQQEDSAVYLCASSLGDRMYEQYFGPGTRLTVT.

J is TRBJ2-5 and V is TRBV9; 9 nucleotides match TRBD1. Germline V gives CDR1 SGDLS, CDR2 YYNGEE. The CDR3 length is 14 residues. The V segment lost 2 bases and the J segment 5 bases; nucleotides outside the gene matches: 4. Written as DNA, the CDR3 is TGTGCCAGCAGCGTTGCACAGGGGGCGGAGACCCAGTACTTC. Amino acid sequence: CASSVAQGAETQYF.

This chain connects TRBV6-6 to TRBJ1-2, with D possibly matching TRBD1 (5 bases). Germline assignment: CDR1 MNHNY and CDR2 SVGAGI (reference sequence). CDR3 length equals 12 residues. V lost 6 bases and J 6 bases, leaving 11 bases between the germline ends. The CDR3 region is CASSSQGNGYTF. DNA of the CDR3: TGTGCCAGCAGCAGCCAGGGAAATGGCTACACCTTC.

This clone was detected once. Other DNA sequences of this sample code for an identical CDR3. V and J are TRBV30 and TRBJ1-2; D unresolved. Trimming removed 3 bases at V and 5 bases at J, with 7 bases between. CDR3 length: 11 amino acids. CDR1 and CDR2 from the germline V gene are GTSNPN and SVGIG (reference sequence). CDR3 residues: CAWSVGYGYTF. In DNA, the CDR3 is TGTGCCTGGAGCGTAGGGTATGGCTACACCTTC. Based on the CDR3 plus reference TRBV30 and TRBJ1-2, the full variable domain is SQTIHQWPATLVQPVGSPLSLECTVEGTSNPNLYWYRQAAGRGLQLLFYSVGIGQISSEVPQNLSASRPQDRQFILSSKKLLLSDSGFYLCAWSVGYGYTFGSGTRLTVV.

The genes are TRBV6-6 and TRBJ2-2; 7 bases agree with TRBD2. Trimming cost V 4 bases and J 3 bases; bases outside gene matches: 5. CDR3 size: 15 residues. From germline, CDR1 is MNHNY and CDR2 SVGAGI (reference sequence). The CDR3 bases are TGTGCCAGCAGTTTTAGCGGGCCCTACACCGGGGAGCTGTTTTTT. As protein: CASSFSGPYTGELFF.